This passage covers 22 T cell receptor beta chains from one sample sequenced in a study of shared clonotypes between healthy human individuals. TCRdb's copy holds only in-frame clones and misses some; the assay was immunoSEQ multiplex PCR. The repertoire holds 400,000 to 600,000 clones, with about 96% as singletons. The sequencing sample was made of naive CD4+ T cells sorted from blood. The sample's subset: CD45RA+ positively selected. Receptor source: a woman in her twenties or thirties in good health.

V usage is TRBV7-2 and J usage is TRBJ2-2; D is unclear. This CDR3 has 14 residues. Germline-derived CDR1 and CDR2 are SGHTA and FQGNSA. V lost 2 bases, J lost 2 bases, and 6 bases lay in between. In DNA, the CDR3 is TGTGCCAGCAGCTTAAACCTAAACACCGGGGAGCTGTTTTTT. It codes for CASSLNLNTGELFF.

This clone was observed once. CDR3 protein: CASSLEPQSSGNNEQFF. For the CDR3, the DNA is TGTGCCAGCAGCTTAGAGCCACAATCTAGCGGGAATAATGAGCAGTTCTTC. The chain has TRBV11-2 and TRBJ2-1, with 9 bases lining up with TRBD2. Germline V CDR1 and CDR2: SGHAT, FQNNGV. J lost 7 bases, V lost 0 bases, and 10 bases had no gene match. The CDR3 sequence is 17 residues long.

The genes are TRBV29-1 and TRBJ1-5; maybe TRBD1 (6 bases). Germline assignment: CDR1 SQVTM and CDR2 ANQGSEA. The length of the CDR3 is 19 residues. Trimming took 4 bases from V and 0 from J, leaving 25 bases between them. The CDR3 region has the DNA TGCAGCGTTGCAGCCTTTGGACAGTCCTTTACTAATAGCAATCAGCCCCAGCATTTT. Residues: CSVAAFGQSFTNSNQPQHF.

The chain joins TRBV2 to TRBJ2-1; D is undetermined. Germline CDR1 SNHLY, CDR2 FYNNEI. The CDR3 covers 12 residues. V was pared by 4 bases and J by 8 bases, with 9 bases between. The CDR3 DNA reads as TGTGCCAGCAGTGTGCGGAGCGATGAGCAGTTCTTC. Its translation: CASSVRSDEQFF. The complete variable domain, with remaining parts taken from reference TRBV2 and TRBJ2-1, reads EPEVTQTPSHQVTQMGQEVILRCVPISNHLYFYWYRQILGQKVEFLVSFYNNEISEKSEIFDDQFSVERPDGSNFTLKIRSTKLEDSAMYFCASSVRSDEQFFGPGTRLTVL.

The CDR3 bases are TGTGCCAGCAGCCTAGCGGGAGTTAGTAATGAGCAGTTCTTC. Translating it yields CASSLAGVSNEQFF. This chain connects TRBV28 to TRBJ2-1; TRBD2 matches at 10 bases. CDR1 and CDR2 (germline): MDHEN, SYDVKM. Losses at the gene ends were 6 bases for V and 7 bases for J; bases not matched to a gene: 6. The CDR3 runs 14 residues.

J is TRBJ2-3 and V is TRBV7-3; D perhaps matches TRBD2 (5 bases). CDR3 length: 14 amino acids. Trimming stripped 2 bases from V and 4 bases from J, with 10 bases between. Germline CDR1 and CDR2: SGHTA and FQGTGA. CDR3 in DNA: TGTGCCAGCAGCTTAGGGCTAGCCCCAGATACGCAGTATTTT. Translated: CASSLGLAPDTQYF. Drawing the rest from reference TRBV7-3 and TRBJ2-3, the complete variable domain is GAGVSQTPSNKVTEKGKYVELRCDPISGHTALYWYRQSLGQGPEFLIYFQGTGAADDSGLPNDRFFAVRPEGSVSTLKIQRTERGDSAVYLCASSLGLAPDTQYFGPGTRLTVL.

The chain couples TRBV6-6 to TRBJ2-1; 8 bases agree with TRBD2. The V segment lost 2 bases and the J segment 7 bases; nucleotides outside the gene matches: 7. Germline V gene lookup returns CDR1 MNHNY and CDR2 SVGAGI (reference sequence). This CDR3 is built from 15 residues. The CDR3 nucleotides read TGTGCCAGCAGTTACCTCGCGGGAGGTAGTAATGAGCAGTTCTTC. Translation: CASSYLAGGSNEQFF.

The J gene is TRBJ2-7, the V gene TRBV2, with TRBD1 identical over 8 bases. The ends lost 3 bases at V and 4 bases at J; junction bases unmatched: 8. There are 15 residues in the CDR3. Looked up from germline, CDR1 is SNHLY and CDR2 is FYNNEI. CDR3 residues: CASSDNQGAAYEQYF. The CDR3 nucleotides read TGTGCCAGCAGTGATAACCAGGGGGCCGCTTACGAGCAGTACTTC.

The CDR3 coding sequence is TGCGCCAGCAGCCTACGATGGAGAGCCGGGACAGGGGGACAAGATACGCAGTATTTT. It yields the protein CASSLRWRAGTGGQDTQYF. The V call is TRBV5-1, the J call TRBJ2-3, with TRBD1 matching over 11 bases. With V trimmed by 4 bases and J by 5 bases, 18 bases remained unmatched. CDR1 is SGHRS, CDR2 YFSETQ, per germline. The length of the CDR3 is 19 residues.

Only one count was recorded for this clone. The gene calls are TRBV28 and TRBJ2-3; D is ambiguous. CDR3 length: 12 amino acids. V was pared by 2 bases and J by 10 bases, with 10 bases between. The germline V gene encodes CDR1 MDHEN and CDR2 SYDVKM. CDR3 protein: CASSLKGIAQYF. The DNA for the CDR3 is TGTGCCAGCAGTTTAAAGGGCATTGCGCAGTATTTT.

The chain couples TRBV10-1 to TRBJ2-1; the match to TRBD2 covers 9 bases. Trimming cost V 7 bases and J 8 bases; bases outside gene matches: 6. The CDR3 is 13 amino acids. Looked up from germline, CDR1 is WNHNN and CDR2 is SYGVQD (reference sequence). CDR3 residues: CASNSGSRDEQFF. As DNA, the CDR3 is TGCGCCAGCAATAGCGGGAGTCGCGATGAGCAGTTCTTC.

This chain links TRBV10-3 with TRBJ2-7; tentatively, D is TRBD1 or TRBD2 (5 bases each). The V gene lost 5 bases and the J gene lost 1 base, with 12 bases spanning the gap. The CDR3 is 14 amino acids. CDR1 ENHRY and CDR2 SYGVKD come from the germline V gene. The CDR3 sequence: CAISSRDGSYEQYF. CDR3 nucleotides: TGTGCCATCAGTTCCCGGGACGGATCCTACGAGCAGTACTTC.

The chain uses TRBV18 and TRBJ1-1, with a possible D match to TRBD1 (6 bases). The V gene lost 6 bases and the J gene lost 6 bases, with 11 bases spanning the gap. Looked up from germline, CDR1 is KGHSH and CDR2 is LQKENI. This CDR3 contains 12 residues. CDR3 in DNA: TGTGCCAGCTCCAGGGGAAACCCTGAAGCTTTCTTT. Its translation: CASSRGNPEAFF.

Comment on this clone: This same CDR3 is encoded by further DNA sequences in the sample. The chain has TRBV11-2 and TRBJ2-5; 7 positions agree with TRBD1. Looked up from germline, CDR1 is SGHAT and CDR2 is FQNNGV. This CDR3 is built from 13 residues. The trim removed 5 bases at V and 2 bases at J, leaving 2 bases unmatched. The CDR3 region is CASSRDRQETQYF. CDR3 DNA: TGTGCCAGCAGCAGGGACAGACAAGAGACCCAGTACTTC.

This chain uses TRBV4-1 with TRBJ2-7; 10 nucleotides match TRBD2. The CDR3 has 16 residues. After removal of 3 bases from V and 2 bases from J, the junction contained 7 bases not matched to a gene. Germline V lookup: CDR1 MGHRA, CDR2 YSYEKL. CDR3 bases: TGCGCCAGCAGCCACGGACTAGCGGACGATGCCTACGAGCAGTACTTC. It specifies CASSHGLADDAYEQYF.

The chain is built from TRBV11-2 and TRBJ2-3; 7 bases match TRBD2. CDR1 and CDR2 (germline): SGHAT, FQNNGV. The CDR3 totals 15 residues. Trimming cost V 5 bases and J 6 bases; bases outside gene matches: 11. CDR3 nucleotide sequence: TGTGCCAGCAGCCCAATGACTAGCCTAAGGGATACGCAGTATTTT. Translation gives CASSPMTSLRDTQYF. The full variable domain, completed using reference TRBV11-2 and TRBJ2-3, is EAGVAQSPRYKIIEKRQSVAFWCNPISGHATLYWYQQILGQGPKLLIQFQNNGVVDDSQLPKDRFSAERLKGVDSTLKIQPAKLEDSAVYLCASSPMTSLRDTQYFGPGTRLTVL.

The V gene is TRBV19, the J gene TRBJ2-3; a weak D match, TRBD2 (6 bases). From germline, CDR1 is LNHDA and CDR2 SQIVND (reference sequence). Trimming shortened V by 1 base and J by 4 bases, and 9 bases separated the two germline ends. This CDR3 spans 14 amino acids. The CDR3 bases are TGTGCCAGTAGTATAGGGGCTAGCGCAGATACGCAGTATTTT. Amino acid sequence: CASSIGASADTQYF. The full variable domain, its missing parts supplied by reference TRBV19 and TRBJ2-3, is DGGITQSPKYLFRKEGQNVTLSCEQNLNHDAMYWYRQDPGQGLRLIYYSQIVNDFQKGDIAEGYSVSREKKESFPLTVTSAQKNPTAFYLCASSIGASADTQYFGPGTRLTVL.

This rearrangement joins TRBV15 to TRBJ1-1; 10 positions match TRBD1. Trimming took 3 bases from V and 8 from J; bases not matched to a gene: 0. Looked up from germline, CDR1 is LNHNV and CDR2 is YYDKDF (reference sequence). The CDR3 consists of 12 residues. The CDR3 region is CATSRGQGEAFF. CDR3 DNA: TGTGCCACCAGCAGGGGACAGGGGGAAGCTTTCTTT.

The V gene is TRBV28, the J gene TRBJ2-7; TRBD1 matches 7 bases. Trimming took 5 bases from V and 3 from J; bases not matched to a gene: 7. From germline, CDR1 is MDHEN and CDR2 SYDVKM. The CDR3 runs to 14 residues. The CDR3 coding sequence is TGTGCCAGCAGTCCGGGGACAGAAGACTACGAGCAGTACTTC. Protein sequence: CASSPGTEDYEQYF.

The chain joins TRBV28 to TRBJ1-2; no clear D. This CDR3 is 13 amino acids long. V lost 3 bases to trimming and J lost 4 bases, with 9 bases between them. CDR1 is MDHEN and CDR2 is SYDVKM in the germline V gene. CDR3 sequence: CASSLRAIYGYTF. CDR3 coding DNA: TGTGCCAGCAGTTTGAGGGCGATCTATGGCTACACCTTC.

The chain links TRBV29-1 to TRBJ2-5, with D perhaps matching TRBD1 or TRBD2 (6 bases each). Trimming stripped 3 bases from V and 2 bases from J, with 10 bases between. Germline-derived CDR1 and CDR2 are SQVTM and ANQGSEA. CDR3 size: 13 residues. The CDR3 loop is CSVDGGQQETQYF. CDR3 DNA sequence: TGCAGCGTTGATGGGGGGCAGCAAGAGACCCAGTACTTC.

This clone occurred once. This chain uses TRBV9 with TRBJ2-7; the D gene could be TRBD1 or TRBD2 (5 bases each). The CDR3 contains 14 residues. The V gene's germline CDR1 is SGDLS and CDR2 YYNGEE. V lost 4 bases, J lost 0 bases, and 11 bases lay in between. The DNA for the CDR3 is TGTGCCAGCAGCCTTTGGGACCACTCCTACGAGCAGTACTTC. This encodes CASSLWDHSYEQYF.